These 31 T cell receptor beta chains were sequenced from one sample in a study of tumor and adjacent non-tumor tissue in lung cancer. Three rounds of nested PCR, following a modified ARM-PCR protocol, produced the TCRbeta library. MiXCR, applied by TCRdb to the multiplex PCR reads, yields one record per CDR3 protein. The sample records around 74,000 distinct CDR3 sequences, 55% to 70% being singletons. RNA was extracted from bulk tissue without any cell sorting. Specimen: lung tumor tissue. The receptors originated from a woman between 65 and 79 years old with non-small cell lung cancer.

This clonotype was seen a few times. This sequence joins TRBV20-1 and TRBJ1-5, with a possible D match to TRBD1 (5 bases). CDR3 size: 13 residues. The germline V and J ends were trimmed by 3 bases and 4 bases, with 10 bases remaining between them. The germline V gene encodes CDR1 DFQATT and CDR2 SNEGSKA (reference sequence). The CDR3 here is CSARGVMNQPQHF. The CDR3 region has the DNA TGCAGTGCTAGGGGGGTGATGAATCAGCCCCAGCATTTT.

This clonotype was observed at least ten times. V gene TRBV14 combines with J gene TRBJ2-3, with 7 bases fitting TRBD2. The CDR3 consists of 16 residues. Germline CDR1 reads SGHDN; CDR2 reads FVKESK. V dropped 0 bases and J dropped 9; count of bases not matched to a gene: 12. The CDR3 is CASSQDGSAGRLTQYF. The CDR3 bases are TGTGCCAGCAGCCAAGATGGGTCAGCGGGAAGGCTCACGCAGTATTTT.

In regard to this clonotype: The junction differs from germline at one of its ends, possibly a read error. V gene TRBV11-1 combines with J gene TRBJ2-1; 9 positions match TRBD2. Per the germline V gene, CDR1 is SGHAT and CDR2 is FQDESV (reference sequence). The CDR3 contains 13 residues. The CDR3 protein is CASSPREGRYELF. CDR3 bases: TGTGCCAGCAGCCCGCGGGAGGGCCGCTATGAGCTCTTC.

A word on this clonotype: Here the CDR3 omits its conserved ending phenylalanine or tryptophan, so a read error is the likely source. The V gene is TRBV5-4, the J gene TRBJ2-7, with D perhaps TRBD2 (6 bases). The germline V gene encodes CDR1 SGHNT and CDR2 YYREEE (reference sequence). The CDR3 runs 15 residues. CDR3 amino acids: CASSAREAGTYGQYL. The CDR3 DNA reads TGTGCCAGCAGCGCCCGAGAAGCGGGTACCTACGGGCAGTACTTA.

Concerning this clonotype: Germline and junction disagree at one end, which may indicate a read error. V and J are TRBV10-3 and TRBJ1-6; 7 nucleotides match TRBD1. CDR1 is ENHRY and CDR2 is SYGVKD in the germline V gene. CDR3 length: 14 residues. Written as DNA, the CDR3 is TGTGACATCAGTTCAGGGGGAGGGAATTCACCCCTCCACTTC. This sequence encodes CDISSGGGNSPLHF.

With regard to this clonotype: Mismatch with germline at one junction end may stem from a read error. The chain couples TRBV6-5 to TRBJ2-5; a possible D gene is TRBD2 (6 bases). CDR1 is MNHEY and CDR2 is SVGAGI in the germline V gene. CDR3 length equals 16 residues. CDR3 region: CASSYSLGEVEEIQYF. The CDR3 DNA follows: TGTGCAAGCAGTTACTCGCTTGGGGAGGTGGAAGAGATCCAGTACTTC.

As to this clonotype: The CDR3 ends on some other residue instead of the conserved phenylalanine or tryptophan, so this is likely a read error. The CDR3 DNA is TGCAGTGCTATGAGAGATCAGCCCCAGCATTCT. Its translation: CSAMRDQPQHS. The chain employs TRBV20-1 and TRBJ1-5; unclear D gene. The CDR3 has 11 amino acids. Germline CDR1 and CDR2: DFQATT and SNEGSKA (reference sequence). Trimming left V 4 bases short and J 5 bases short, with 6 bases between.

The sample holds many counts of this clonotype. This chain joins TRBV30 and TRBJ2-5; TRBD2 aligns across 7 bases. Germline values: CDR1 GTSNPN, CDR2 SVGIG (reference sequence). After removal of 0 bases from V and 4 bases from J, the junction contained 14 bases not matched to a gene. This CDR3 has 17 residues. The CDR3 DNA sequence: TGTGCCTGGAGTGTACCCCCTTCGACTAGCTTAGTAGAGACCCAGTACTTC. Translating gives CAWSVPPSTSLVETQYF.

This clonotype was seen a handful of times. The chain recombines TRBV29-1 with TRBJ2-5; D is undetermined. The CDR3 contains 11 residues. Germline CDR1 reads SQVTM; CDR2 reads ANQGSEA. The V end was cut by 7 bases, the J end by 7 bases, with 13 bases between. As DNA, the CDR3 is TGCAGCGCCCGATTGGAAGGGACCCAGTACTTC. It is translated as CSARLEGTQYF.

Notes on this clonotype: Sequence at one end of the junction differs from germline and may be a read error. The CDR3 protein is CAGRTGGIEAFF. Written as DNA, the CDR3 is TGTGCCGGCAGGACAGGAGGCATTGAAGCTTTCTTT. This sequence joins TRBV28 and TRBJ1-1; TRBD1 matches 7 bases. Germline loops: CDR1 MDHEN, CDR2 SYDVKM. The CDR3 runs to 12 residues.

At least ten counts were recorded for this clonotype. The gene calls are TRBV20-1 and TRBJ2-7, with TRBD1 matching over 9 bases. Per the germline V gene, CDR1 is DFQATT and CDR2 is SNEGSKA (reference sequence). V gave up 0 bases and J gave up 7 bases; unmatched junction bases: 10. The CDR3 covers 15 residues. The DNA of the CDR3 is TGCAGTGCTAGAGATCAGGGGACAGGGTCTTGGGAGCAGTACTTC. This gives the protein CSARDQGTGSWEQYF.

On this clonotype itself: The conserved closing phenylalanine or tryptophan is absent in this CDR3, likely reflecting a read error. The DNA is left out, because the CDR3 cannot be placed on it with certainty; the CDR3 is given as TCRdb lists it. The chain combines TRBV6-1 with TRBJ1-4. Ends included, the CDR3 has 14 residues. Germline V CDR1 and CDR2: MNHNS, SASEGT. The CDR3 protein is CASSGEAENEKPFI.

On this clonotype itself: This may arise from a read error, as a much more abundant clone is one base away. The chain combines TRBV7-9 with TRBJ1-1, with TRBD1 as a possible D gene (5 bases). Per the germline V gene, CDR1 is SEHNR and CDR2 is FQNEAQ (reference sequence). The CDR3 covers 14 residues. CDR3 in DNA: TGTGCCAGCAGCTTATCCGGGGCCCACACTAAAGCTTTCTTT. Its translation is CASSLSGAHTKAFF.

This clonotype was recorded only once. The germline gene is not matched at one end of the junction; a read error may be the cause. The chain links TRBV4-1 to TRBJ2-3; D gene ambiguous. The CDR3 is 14 amino acids. Per the germline V gene, CDR1 is MGHRA and CDR2 is YSYEKL. The CDR3 sequence is CVSSQDTITVTQYF. Written as DNA, the CDR3 is TGCGTCAGCAGCCAAGATACTATCACAGTTACGCAGTATTTT.

The V and J genes are TRBV20-1 and TRBJ2-7, with 12 bases identical to TRBD2. Germline CDR1 DFQATT, CDR2 SNEGSKA (reference sequence). With V trimmed by 6 bases and J by 4 bases, 10 bases remained unmatched. The CDR3 sequence is 15 residues long. CDR3 sequence reads: CSASSTSGGPYEQYF. The CDR3 region has the DNA TGCAGTGCCAGCTCGACTAGCGGGGGTCCTTACGAGCAGTACTTC.

In regard to this clonotype: A single base separates this from a much larger clone, so it may be a read error. The chain is built from TRBV20-1 and TRBJ2-7, with 7 bases identical to TRBD2. The V gene's germline CDR1 is DFQATT and CDR2 SNEGSKA (reference sequence). The CDR3 runs 16 residues. The ends lost 5 bases at V and 1 base at J; junction bases unmatched: 14. CDR3 DNA sequence: TGCAGTGCTCCCCCCGTGGTGCAGCGGGGATCCTACGAGCAGTACTTC. Translation: CSAPPVVQRGSYEQYF.

This clonotype was detected once. The rearrangement links TRBV4-1 to TRBJ2-5; the match to TRBD2 covers 10 bases. CDR3 length equals 19 residues. The germline CDR1 and CDR2 sequences are MGHRA and YSYEKL. V gave up 8 bases and J gave up 2 bases; unmatched junction bases: 20. CDR3 protein: CASGRQGDASGSIQETQYF. CDR3 DNA: TGCGCCAGCGGCCGCCAGGGGGATGCTAGCGGGAGCATACAAGAGACCCAGTACTTC.

In regard to this clonotype: A junction end diverges from the germline sequence, so it may reflect a read error. The chain is built from TRBV5-4 and TRBJ2-3, with D possibly TRBD2 on 6 matching bases. Germline V gene data show CDR1 as SGHNT and CDR2 as YYREEE (reference sequence). This CDR3 spans 14 amino acids. This CDR3 is CATSVAGLTHTQYF. CDR3 DNA: TGTGCCACCAGCGTGGCGGGACTCACACATACGCAGTATTTT.

This clonotype showed up just once. This chain connects TRBV4-1 to TRBJ2-7; 9 bases match TRBD1. CDR3 length equals 16 residues. The trim removed 3 bases at V and 3 bases at J, leaving 9 bases unmatched. Germline V gene lookup returns CDR1 MGHRA and CDR2 YSYEKL. CDR3 nucleotide sequence: TGCGCCAGCAGCCAGGGGGACAGGGATTGGGGCTACGAGCAGTACTTC. It translates to CASSQGDRDWGYEQYF.

Remarks on this clonotype: This may stem from a read error, because a much larger clone lies one nucleotide away. In this CDR3 the conserved last residue, phenylalanine or tryptophan, is missing, so a read error is likely. The V call is TRBV7-6, the J call TRBJ2-1, with a weak D call TRBD2 (5 bases). The CDR3 contains 14 residues. The ends were cut back, 2 bases at V and 5 bases at J, with 10 bases in the middle. Germline V gene data show CDR1 as SGHVS and CDR2 as FNYEAQ. The CDR3 sequence: CASSLSVRDNEQFL. The CDR3 nucleotides are TGTGCCAGCAGCTTATCGGTGCGGGACAATGAGCAGTTCCTC.

This chain connects TRBV6-2 or TRBV6-3 to TRBJ2-1; TRBD2 agrees at 10 bases. V lost 10 bases, J lost 7 bases, and 16 bases stayed unmatched. CDR1 is MNHEY, CDR2 SVGEGT, per germline. There are 16 residues in the CDR3. The CDR3 spells CAISYRLAGGGNEQFF. CDR3 bases: TGTGCCATCAGCTACCGACTAGCGGGTGGTGGTAATGAGCAGTTCTTC.

Notes on this clonotype: This sequence may be a read error, since a much larger clone differs from it by one base. The chain recombines TRBV6-5 with TRBJ1-6, with TRBD1 matching over 8 bases. Germline V gene data show CDR1 as MNHEY and CDR2 as SVGAGI. CDR3 length: 17 amino acids. The CDR3 DNA follows: TGTGCCAGCAGTTACCTAGAAGGACAGGGATATAATTCACGCCTCCACTTT. It encodes CASSYLEGQGYNSRLHF.

Of note for this clonotype: Mismatch with germline at one junction end may stem from a read error. The chain couples TRBV12-3 or TRBV12-4 to TRBJ2-1; 11 positions agree with TRBD2. The CDR3 totals 16 residues. Here the CDR3 reads CASGSTSGTSGNDQFF. The CDR3 bases are TGTGCCAGCGGTTCAACTTCCGGGACTAGCGGCAATGATCAGTTCTTC.

This clonotype appeared once. A read error may produce the germline difference seen at one junction end. The V and J genes are TRBV4-2 and TRBJ1-2; D may be TRBD1 (5 bases). Germline CDR1 reads LGHNA; CDR2 reads YNFKEQ. The CDR3 consists of 15 residues. For the CDR3, the DNA is TGTGCCAGCAGCCATCGGGACGAGGGTTTCTATGGCCACACCTTC. This sequence encodes CASSHRDEGFYGHTF.

The rearrangement joins TRBV4-1 to TRBJ2-2, with D possibly being TRBD2 (6 bases). CDR1 is MGHRA, CDR2 YSYEKL, per germline. The CDR3 totals 17 residues. V lost 4 bases and J lost 8, with 23 bases in between. As DNA, the CDR3 is TGCGCCAGCAGCCGAGCGGTGACTAGTGGGATCTCGGGGGAGCTGTTTTTT. Translated: CASSRAVTSGISGELFF.

On this clonotype itself: One end of the junction varies from germline; a read error may be responsible. The chain employs TRBV12-3 or TRBV12-4 and TRBJ1-1; D is uncertain. The CDR3 covers 15 residues. The CDR3 loop reads CAGSPLNSGNTEAFF. CDR3 coding DNA: TGTGCCGGCAGTCCACTCAACAGTGGGAACACTGAAGCTTTCTTT.

As to this clonotype: The junction differs from germline at one of its ends, possibly a read error. This chain uses TRBV7-3 with TRBJ2-2, with 11 nucleotides matching TRBD2. The CDR3 runs 17 residues. The germline V gene has CDR1 SGHTA and CDR2 FQGTGA. The DNA for the CDR3 is TGTGCCAGTAGCTTAACCCCTAGCGGGAGGAACATCGGGGAACTGTTTTTT. Amino acids: CASSLTPSGRNIGELFF.

To note about this clonotype: A much larger clonotype is one base distant, so this may be a read error. The rearrangement joins TRBV13 to TRBJ2-1; 11 positions agree with TRBD2. V trimming: 1 base; J trimming: 9 bases; junction bases outside the gene matches: 5. This CDR3 is built from 15 residues. The germline CDR1 and CDR2 sequences are PRHDT and FYEKMQ (reference sequence). Written as DNA, the CDR3 is TGTGCCAGCAGCTTAGTACTAGCGGGAGTTATTGAGCAGTTCTTC. Protein: CASSLVLAGVIEQFF.

This clonotype was seen repeatedly, ten times or more. The chain uses TRBV6-6 and TRBJ2-3, with D possibly being TRBD1 (5 bases). The CDR3 sequence is 12 residues long. Germline V lookup: CDR1 MNHNY, CDR2 SVGAGI (reference sequence). Trimming took off 5 bases at V and 5 bases at J, with 8 bases between the two ends. The CDR3: CASSVGVDTQYF. Written as DNA, the CDR3 is TGTGCCAGCAGTGTAGGGGTAGATACGCAGTATTTT.

As for this clonotype: Mismatch with germline at one junction end may stem from a read error. The genes are TRBV29-1 and TRBJ2-1; possible D gene TRBD1, 5 bases. The CDR3 consists of 12 residues. Germline CDR1 and CDR2: SQVTM and ANQGSEA. CDR3 residues: CSVADVDNEQFF. The CDR3 nucleotides read TGCAGCGTCGCTGACGTGGACAATGAGCAGTTTTTC.

With respect to this clonotype: Since no conserved phenylalanine or tryptophan closes the CDR3, a read error is the likely cause. The chain employs TRBV28 and TRBJ2-1; possible D gene TRBD2, 6 bases. Germline CDR1 is MDHEN and CDR2 is SYDVKM. V lost 2 bases, J lost 12 bases, and 17 bases lay in between. The CDR3 spans 14 residues. The chain's CDR3 is CASSLTGALKPQFL. In nucleotides, the CDR3 is TGTGCCAGCAGTTTAACGGGAGCCTTAAAACCGCAGTTCTTA.